This TCR beta chain was identified in a study of response to subunit inactivated influenza vaccine listed by TCRdb under 2018. Study-level background: Deep quantitative T cell receptor repertoire profiling was used in the study to track responses to a trivalent subunit inactivated influenza vaccine.

There are 13 amino acids in the CDR3, from cysteine to phenylalanine inclusive. Only the CDR3 portion is preserved as DNA: 39 bases, with reading frame beginning at the first base. Relative to germline, V is 7 bases shorter and J is 1 base shorter, with 10 bases between their ends. The germline V gene (reference sequence) specifies MNHNY as CDR1 and SVGAGI as CDR2. Of note for this clonotype: The specificity of this receptor is unknown. Qualities for individual bases were not recorded, and no much larger clone is one base off.

Library construction relied on RT-PCR. Sequencing used an Illumina HiSeq 2500. TCRdb reanalyzed the raw reads on its own, using fastp at Q25 for trimming and MiXCR for clone calling, and kept in-frame beta chains. Each entry merges the rows of one CDR3 protein and shows their most common DNA and genes. The sample table contains roughly 550,000 distinct CDR3 sequences; only one count was recorded for roughly 23% of them. The ten biggest clones cover about 3% of the sample. Beyond this particular receptor, the publication reports: It was suggested by the authors that each seasonal influenza vaccination may recruit only a limited number of new T cells.

These data were also filed under a second study, of T cells expressing NK-cell markers. Per that second paper: The TCR beta cDNA libraries were made using 5'RACE template switching, a step that added both a universal primer site and unique molecular identifiers. Three sorted T-cell subsets (CD3+CD56+NKG2C+, CD3+CD56+NKG2C- and CD3+CD56-NKG2C+) from about 8 donors had their TCR beta-chain repertoires profiled. Seven of the eight sequenced donors were HCMV-seropositive and one was HCMV-seronegative. In several experiments an anti-gammadeltaTCR antibody was added to restrict sorting to alphabetaTCR-expressing T cells. For about 6 donors, the dominant CD3+CD56+NKG2C+ clonotypes were among the top 10 CD8+ clonotypes and accounted for roughly 1.0-8% of CD8+ T cells. Those dominant clonotypes were again the most abundant among CD3+CD56-NKG2C+ cells in a handful of donors, at about 25-60.1%. Whether the expanded NKG2C-expressing T cell clones were specific for HCMV antigens was left unclear. All eight donors whose samples were sequenced were randomly selected healthy volunteers, three of them men and five women. HCMV-specific IgG was detected in serum with a commercial ELISA kit to determine HCMV serostatus. Ficoll density gradient centrifugation was used to isolate peripheral blood mononuclear cells from blood. Magnetic immunoseparation with Miltenyi isolation kits was used to isolate CD4+ and CD8+ T cells from PBMC. Priming for cDNA synthesis came from the TCR beta constant segment, and two successive PCR amplification steps followed. Sequencing of the libraries produced 2 x 150 bp reads on Illumina HiSeq 2000/2500, MiSeq or NextSeq. MIGEC was used to demultiplex reads and group the reads by UMI, and MiTCR was used to assemble and quantify clonotypes. Only TCR cDNA sequences supported by at least two reads were kept to exclude erroneous sequences. The tcR package was used for downstream repertoire analysis, and clonotypes were matched across fractions by CDR3 nucleotide sequence plus V segment. VDJmatch was used to annotate antigen specificity against VDJdb, with one amino acid substitution allowed in CDR3.

Sample: CD4+ T cells sorted from PBMCs, taken 12 days after vaccination. The V and J segments used are TRBV6-6 and TRBJ2-5; the D gene lacks a confident call. This clonotype was obtained from a middle-aged man who received an inactivated influenza vaccine. Donor details come from another sample of the same person, matched by shared clones. The CDR3 protein sequence reads: CASNGWGQETQYF. At the DNA level, the sequence is TGTGCCAGCAACGGCTGGGGCCAAGAGACCCAGTACTTC.